Shown below are 11 T cell receptor beta chains from a single sample sequenced in a study of identical twins. TCRdb re-derived calls from the 5' RACE reads in MiXCR, one entry per CDR3 protein. This sample has about 150,000 distinct CDR3 sequences, with under 4.5% found just once. Sequenced input: memory T cells sorted from blood. These TCRs come from a man aged 18 to 35 in good health.

There are many counts of this clonotype. CDR3 region: CASSLSRGGDQPQHF. CDR3 DNA: TGTGCCAGCTCACTTTCCCGGGGGGGTGATCAGCCCCAGCATTTT. This rearrangement joins TRBV18 to TRBJ1-5; a weak D match, TRBD1 (5 bases). CDR1 KGHSH and CDR2 LQKENI come from the germline V gene. V was shortened by 4 bases and J by 5 bases, with 15 bases between the two germline ends. The CDR3 runs 15 residues.

In this sample, this clonotype turned up many times. This chain joins TRBV20-1 and TRBJ1-3; possible D gene TRBD1, 5 bases. CDR3 length equals 16 residues. Germline V gene lookup returns CDR1 DFQATT and CDR2 SNEGSKA (reference sequence). V was clipped by 0 bases and J by 0 bases, with 12 bases between them. The CDR3 nucleotides are TGCAGTGCTAGAGATGCGGGGGGGAGCTCTGGAAACACCATATATTTT. Its translation: CSARDAGGSSGNTIYF.

This clonotype has ten or more counts. The chain joins TRBV5-1 to TRBJ2-7; 9 positions match TRBD1. This CDR3 contains 16 residues. V was pared by 2 bases and J by 3 bases, with 9 bases of the junction left unmatched. Germline V gene sequence: CDR1 SGHRS, CDR2 YFSETQ. The CDR3 nucleotides are TGCGCCAGCAGCTTAGGGACAGGGAGGATTTACTACGAGCAGTACTTC. The encoded protein is CASSLGTGRIYYEQYF.

There are many counts of this clonotype. The chain combines TRBV12-3 or TRBV12-4 with TRBJ2-2; 10 nucleotides align to TRBD2. V lost 4 bases and J lost 1; bases outside the gene matches: 15. The CDR3 covers 20 residues. For the CDR3, the DNA is TGTGCCAGCAGTTGGAGGCTAGCGGGAGTAAGACGCGGGAACACCGGGGAGCTGTTTTTT. As protein: CASSWRLAGVRRGNTGELFF.

This clonotype was picked up many times. V and J are TRBV7-9 and TRBJ2-5; D ambiguous. The germline V gene encodes CDR1 SEHNR and CDR2 FQNEAQ (reference sequence). The ends were cut back, 2 bases at V and 5 bases at J, with 6 bases in the middle. The CDR3 covers 12 residues. For the CDR3, the DNA is TGTGCCAGCAGCTTACCCGGGGAGACCCAGTACTTC. Its translation is CASSLPGETQYF.

This clonotype was seen ten or more times. V usage is TRBV20-1 and J usage is TRBJ2-3, with 7 bases aligning to TRBD2. Germline V gene sequence: CDR1 DFQATT, CDR2 SNEGSKA (reference sequence). CDR3 size: 14 residues. V gave up 5 bases and J gave up 5 bases; unmatched junction bases: 10. CDR3: CSALERDAGDTQYF. In DNA, the CDR3 is TGCAGTGCTCTGGAGCGGGATGCAGGAGATACGCAGTATTTT.

This clonotype was seen repeatedly, ten times or more. This chain uses TRBV12-3 or TRBV12-4 with TRBJ1-5; no definite D call. Trimming cost V 6 bases and J 2 bases, with 11 bases left between them. The CDR3 loop spans 14 amino acids. The CDR3, as DNA: TGTGCCAGCAGCCCCACGAGGGGCAATCAGCCCCAGCATTTT. Translating gives CASSPTRGNQPQHF.

This clonotype was counted ten times or more. The chain has TRBV6-5 and TRBJ2-5; TRBD1 matches 8 bases. Germline trimming cut 0 bases from V and 4 bases from J; bases unmatched to any gene: 4. The CDR3 is 15 amino acids. The germline V gene encodes CDR1 MNHEY and CDR2 SVGAGI. As DNA, the CDR3 is TGTGCCAGCAGTTACTCTTCCCAGGGGGCAGAGACCCAGTACTTC. It translates to CASSYSSQGAETQYF.

This clonotype has a count of ten or more. J is TRBJ2-7 and V is TRBV20-1; the D gene is possibly TRBD1 (5 bases). This CDR3 region has 11 residues. Germline CDR1 reads DFQATT; CDR2 reads SNEGSKA (reference sequence). V lost 7 bases and J 12 bases, leaving 19 bases between the germline ends. CDR3 protein: CSGGWGSLPYV. The DNA for the CDR3 is TGCAGTGGAGGATGGGGCAGCCTTCCGTACGTC.

The sample holds many counts of this clonotype. The V gene is TRBV5-1, the J gene TRBJ2-7, with unresolved D. V shed 4 bases and J shed 4 bases, with 15 bases lying between them. CDR3 length: 14 amino acids. Per germline, CDR1 SGHRS and CDR2 YFSETQ. CDR3 in amino acids: CASSPEGPRYEQYV. CDR3 sequence (DNA): TGCGCCAGCAGCCCGGAAGGACCCCGATACGAGCAGTACGTC.

This clonotype was detected many times. V gene TRBV7-9 combines with J gene TRBJ1-4; D call uncertain. Germline CDR1 is SEHNR and CDR2 is FQNEAQ (reference sequence). V was cut by 7 bases and J by 10 bases, with 16 bases left in between. There are 13 residues in the CDR3. CDR3 in amino acids: CASKVDGGGKLFF. The CDR3 DNA reads as TGTGCCAGCAAAGTAGACGGAGGAGGAAAACTGTTTTTT.